Below are 19 T cell receptor beta chains sequenced from a single sample in a study of Ad26.COV2.S vaccination and SARS-CoV-2 variants. Some clones are missing from TCRdb's copy, which holds only in-frame ones; the method was immunoSEQ multiplex PCR. The sample holds fewer than 500,000 clones, roughly 90% seen once. The treatment was: roughly 20 received Ad26.COV2.S at low or high dose, single or two shots; roughly 5 received placebo; per-sample allocation not given. The samples date from day 63 after the first vaccine or placebo injection. Sequences were derived from peripheral blood, sampled in a trial of Ad26.COV2.S vaccine versus placebo. All receptors derive from a person aged 18 to 59 who received the Ad26.COV2.S COVID-19 vaccine or a placebo.

The chain carries TRBV5-5 and TRBJ1-1; tentative D call: TRBD1 (5 bases). The germline CDR1 and CDR2 sequences are SGHKS and YYEKEE (reference sequence). There are 13 residues in the CDR3. Trimming took 4 bases from V and 8 from J, leaving 15 bases between them. CDR3 in amino acids: CASSPRGGGEAFF. The CDR3 region has the DNA TGTGCCAGCAGCCCTCGGGGCGGGGGAGAAGCTTTCTTT.

The rearrangement links TRBV11-3 to TRBJ2-3; 7 bases align to TRBD1. Trimming at V came to 5 bases and at J to 2 bases, leaving 4 bases not matched to a gene. The CDR3 length is 14 residues. Per germline, CDR1 SGHNT and CDR2 YENEEA. CDR3 protein: CASSGQASTDTQYF. Written as DNA, the CDR3 is TGTGCCAGCAGCGGACAGGCTTCCACAGATACGCAGTATTTT. The whole variable domain, remainder taken from reference TRBV11-3 and TRBJ2-3, is EAGVVQSPRYKIIEKKQPVAFWCNPISGHNTLYWYLQNLGQGPELLIRYENEEAVDDSQLPKDRFSAERLKGVDSTLKIQPAELGDSAVYLCASSGQASTDTQYFGPGTRLTVL.

This clone was seen just once. The chain has TRBV25-1 and TRBJ2-7; the match to TRBD1 covers 7 bases. The CDR3 contains 13 residues. V lost 6 bases to trimming and J lost 5 bases; unmatched junction nucleotides: 7. From germline, CDR1 is MGHDK and CDR2 SYGVNS. The CDR3 DNA sequence: TGTGCCAGCAGCAGACAGGGCAGACACGAGCAGTACTTC. This encodes CASSRQGRHEQYF.

V gene TRBV2 combines with J gene TRBJ2-7, with D maybe TRBD1 (6 bases). V lost 7 bases, J lost 3 bases, and 13 bases lay in between. Germline values: CDR1 SNHLY, CDR2 FYNNEI. The length of the CDR3 is 13 residues. CDR3 sequence reads: CASNRDTLYEQYF. CDR3 bases: TGTGCCAGCAACCGGGACACACTCTACGAGCAGTACTTC.

In this sample, this clone turned up once. CDR3 protein: CATSTTARNYGYTF. Here the CDR3 DNA reads TGTGCCACCAGTACGACAGCCCGTAACTATGGCTACACCTTC. This chain connects TRBV15 to TRBJ1-2, with D possibly being TRBD1 (5 bases). This CDR3 has 14 residues. V was clipped by 6 bases and J by 1 base, with 12 bases between them. CDR1 and CDR2 from the germline V gene are LNHNV and YYDKDF (reference sequence).

The V and J genes are TRBV5-5 and TRBJ1-6; possible D gene TRBD1, 6 bases. This CDR3 contains 14 residues. With 2 bases removed from V and 13 bases from J, the gap between germline ends came to 16 bases. Germline V gene sequence: CDR1 SGHKS, CDR2 YYEKEE (reference sequence). CDR3 nucleotide sequence: TGTGCCAGCAGCTTCGGCAGGGGCTTGGGGCCCCTCCACTTT. This translates into CASSFGRGLGPLHF. The entire variable domain, with the rest obtained from reference TRBV5-5 and TRBJ1-6, is as follows: DAGVTQSPTHLIKTRGQQVTLRCSPISGHKSVSWYQQVLGQGPQFIFQYYEKEERGRGNFPDRFSARQFPNYSSELNVNALLLGDSALYLCASSFGRGLGPLHFGNGTRLTVT.

The chain has TRBV4-3 and TRBJ2-6, with 11 bases identical to TRBD2. In germline, CDR1 is LGHNA, CDR2 YSLEER. Trimming at V came to 2 bases and at J to 2 bases, leaving 5 bases not matched to a gene. This CDR3 is built from 18 residues. The CDR3 DNA reads TGCGCCAGCAGCCAAACTAGCGGGAGTGGGACTGGGGCCAACGTCCTGACTTTC. It translates to CASSQTSGSGTGANVLTF.

This clone was counted once. Different DNA sequences within this sample yield the same CDR3. V usage is TRBV27 and J usage is TRBJ2-1; D is undetermined. Germline V gene lookup returns CDR1 MNHEY and CDR2 SMNVEV (reference sequence). The CDR3 spans 11 residues. V was clipped by 5 bases and J by 3 bases, with 2 bases between them. The CDR3, as DNA: TGTGCCAGCAGTCACTACAATGAGCAGTTCTTC. It codes for CASSHYNEQFF.

The chain employs TRBV11-2 and TRBJ2-7; TRBD2 aligns across 9 bases. The CDR3 runs 15 residues. CDR1 SGHAT and CDR2 FQNNGV come from the germline V gene. V shed 4 bases and J 3 bases; nucleotides not matched to a gene: 7. CDR3 nucleotides: TGTGCCAGCAGCTACGAGACTAGCGGAAGCTACGAGCAGTACTTC. Its protein is CASSYETSGSYEQYF.

Details on this clone: The same CDR3 can be traced to other DNA sequences in this sample. The CDR3 loop is CASSPGQGADTQYF. For the CDR3, the DNA is TGTGCCAGCTCACCAGGACAGGGCGCAGATACGCAGTATTTT. This rearrangement joins TRBV18 to TRBJ2-3; 8 bases agree with TRBD1. The CDR3 is 14 amino acids. Germline CDR1 is KGHSH and CDR2 is LQKENI. Trimming cost V 2 bases and J 4 bases; bases outside gene matches: 2. Supplemented by reference TRBV18 and TRBJ2-3, the full variable domain reads NAGVMQNPRHLVRRRGQEARLRCSPMKGHSHVYWYRQLPEEGLKFMVYLQKENIIDESGMPKERFSAEFPKEGPSILRIQQVVRGDSAAYFCASSPGQGADTQYFGPGTRLTVL.

The genes are TRBV5-4 and TRBJ2-2, with TRBD1 matching 8 bases. The CDR3 is 16 residues long. With 3 bases clipped from V and 1 base from J, the junction kept 5 bases outside the gene matches. From germline, CDR1 is SGHNT and CDR2 YYREEE (reference sequence). CDR3 bases: TGTGCCAGCAGCTCGACCGGACAGGGGAACACCGGGGAGCTGTTTTTT. Protein product: CASSSTGQGNTGELFF.

This chain uses TRBV19 with TRBJ2-7; the D is unclear. In germline, CDR1 is LNHDA, CDR2 SQIVND (reference sequence). V lost 5 bases and J lost 3, with 14 bases in between. This CDR3 is built from 14 residues. DNA for the CDR3: TGTGCCAGTAGTCCAAGGACCAATAGCTACGAGCAGTACTTC. It yields the protein CASSPRTNSYEQYF.

The genes are TRBV3-1 (or the pseudogene TRBV3-2) and TRBJ1-2; D remains ambiguous. The V gene's germline CDR1 is LGHDT and CDR2 YNNKEL (reference sequence). V lost 0 bases to trimming and J lost 4 bases, with 15 bases between them. The length of the CDR3 is 16 residues. The CDR3 loop is CASSQDPTAAFYGYTF. The CDR3 nucleotides are TGTGCCAGCAGCCAAGATCCAACAGCGGCTTTCTATGGCTACACCTTC.

The chain links TRBV5-1 to TRBJ2-5, with D tentatively TRBD1 (6 bases). Germline-derived CDR1 and CDR2 are SGHRS and YFSETQ. The CDR3 has 15 residues. V lost 4 bases, J lost 0 bases, and 13 bases lay in between. The chain's CDR3 is CASSNSGQYQETQYF. CDR3 sequence (DNA): TGCGCCAGCAGCAACTCGGGACAATACCAAGAGACCCAGTACTTC. Combining the CDR3 with reference TRBV5-1 and TRBJ2-5 gives the whole variable domain KAGVTQTPRYLIKTRGQQVTLSCSPISGHRSVSWYQQTPGQGLQFLFEYFSETQRNKGNFPGRFSGRQFSNSRSEMNVSTLELGDSALYLCASSNSGQYQETQYFGPGTRLLVL.

The chain is built from TRBV5-4 and TRBJ2-3; 9 positions agree with TRBD2. The CDR3 totals 16 residues. Germline assignment: CDR1 SGHNT and CDR2 YYREEE (reference sequence). Trimming removed 5 bases from V and 0 bases from J; junction bases left unmatched: 7. The DNA of the CDR3 is TGTGCCAGCAGACAAGTAGCGGGAGTTAGCACAGATACGCAGTATTTT. Translation: CASRQVAGVSTDTQYF.

The count of this clone is one. The chain combines TRBV4-3 with TRBJ1-5; 8 nucleotides align to TRBD1. V gave up 0 bases and J gave up 6 bases; unmatched junction bases: 4. The CDR3 length is 15 residues. The germline CDR1 and CDR2 sequences are LGHNA and YSLEER. CDR3 sequence (DNA): TGCGCCAGCAGCCAAGATTTCAGGGGGCCTCAGCCCCAGCATTTT. Translation: CASSQDFRGPQPQHF.

The chain couples TRBV9 to TRBJ2-2, with 9 bases identical to TRBD2. The germline V gene encodes CDR1 SGDLS and CDR2 YYNGEE. V shed 4 bases, J shed 5 bases, and the junction held 9 bases outside the gene matches. CDR3 length equals 16 residues. CDR3 sequence reads: CASSPSEREETGELFF. The CDR3 DNA is TGTGCCAGCAGCCCCTCCGAGCGGGAGGAAACCGGGGAGCTGTTTTTT. The complete variable domain, with remaining parts taken from reference TRBV9 and TRBJ2-2, reads DSGVTQTPKHLITATGQRVTLRCSPRSGDLSVYWYQQSLDQGLQFLIQYYNGEERAKGNILERFSAQQFPDLHSELNLSSLELGDSALYFCASSPSEREETGELFFGEGSRLTVL.

This sequence joins TRBV5-6 and TRBJ2-2; no reliable D call. CDR1 is SGHDT and CDR2 is YYEEEE in the germline V gene. This CDR3 region has 15 residues. V was clipped by 0 bases and J by 1 base, with 7 bases between them. CDR3 residues: CASSLGTQNTGELFF. The CDR3 DNA is TGTGCCAGCAGCTTGGGTACCCAGAACACCGGGGAGCTGTTTTTT.

About this clone itself: Other DNA variants within this sample encode the same CDR3. The rearrangement joins TRBV6-5 to TRBJ1-5, with D possibly TRBD1 on 6 matching bases. V shed 6 bases and J shed 0 bases, with 12 bases lying between them. The germline CDR1 and CDR2 sequences are MNHEY and SVGAGI. This CDR3 is 15 amino acids long. This chain's CDR3 is CASRLDSYSNQPQHF. CDR3 nucleotide sequence: TGTGCCAGCAGACTGGACAGTTATAGCAATCAGCCCCAGCATTTT.